One sample yielded the 19 T cell receptor beta chains listed below, sequenced in a study of T cells in Graves' hyperthyroidism and ophthalmopathy (dated by TCRdb to the late 2010s). To prepare the library, multiplex PCR was applied. The data were produced on an Illumina HiSeq 2000. Amplification of TCR beta CDR3 regions was carried out from RNA transcripts. The first round of RT-PCR for the TCR CDR3 was performed with the HTBI primer set and the Qiagen OneStep RT-PCR kit. Starting from the raw public reads, TCRdb applied fastp trimming at Q25, assembled clones with MiXCR and retained in-frame beta chains. Rows are combined by CDR3 protein, so each entry shows the most common genes and DNA. The sample records hundreds of thousands of distinct CDR3 sequences, roughly a third of which are singletons. The top ten clonotypes cover around 29% of the sample. Sequenced input: blood. The receptors originated from a woman between 40 and 55 years old with Graves' hyperthyroidism.

V usage is TRBV5-8 and J usage is TRBJ2-5; D might be TRBD1 or TRBD2, each matching 8 bases. Deletions cut 4 bases from V and 1 base from J, with 20 bases between. Per germline, CDR1 SGHTS and CDR2 YDEGEE. The CDR3 has 17 amino acids. The CDR3 DNA follows: TGTGCCAGCAGCCGAGACAGGGGCGGGGGGATCCAAGAGACCCAGTACTTC. Its protein product is CASSRDRGGGIQETQYF.

In this sample, this clonotype turned up a few times. The chain employs TRBV19 and TRBJ2-2, with a possible D match to TRBD1 (6 bases). Trimming left V 0 bases short and J 7 bases short, with 9 bases between. Germline lookup yields CDR1 LNHDA and CDR2 SQIVND (reference sequence). The length of the CDR3 is 14 residues. Here the CDR3 DNA reads TGTGCCAGTAGTATAGATGGGGGCCACGGGGAGCTGTTTTTT. As protein: CASSIDGGHGELFF.

This clonotype occurred many times. CDR3 amino acids: CASSFGQGNTIYF. CDR3 bases: TGTGCCAGCAGCTTTGGACAGGGGAACACCATATATTTT. The chain has TRBV5-6 and TRBJ1-3; 9 positions agree with TRBD1. After removal of 2 bases from V and 7 bases from J, the junction contained 1 base not matched to a gene. The CDR3 totals 13 residues. Germline CDR1 and CDR2: SGHDT and YYEEEE.

This clonotype was counted at least ten times. The chain couples TRBV5-1 to TRBJ1-5, with D hard to call. With 4 bases removed from V and 7 bases from J, the gap between germline ends came to 12 bases. This CDR3 spans 13 amino acids. From germline, CDR1 is SGHRS and CDR2 YFSETQ. CDR3 region: CASSPLGWQPQHF. DNA for the CDR3: TGCGCCAGCAGCCCGTTGGGTTGGCAGCCCCAGCATTTT.

In the case of this clonotype: It may be a read error: a sequence one base away is much more abundant. The chain carries TRBV20-1 and TRBJ2-7; tentatively, D is TRBD1 (5 bases). The CDR3 totals 14 residues. Germline lookup yields CDR1 DFQATT and CDR2 SNEGSKA (reference sequence). The CDR3 sequence: CGAIPQGAICEQYF. The CDR3 DNA follows: TGCGGTGCTATCCCCCAGGGCGCCATCTGCGAGCAGTACTTC.

The chain employs TRBV18 and TRBJ1-6; D unclear. This CDR3 is 12 amino acids long. Germline V CDR1 and CDR2: KGHSH, LQKENI. V was cut by 3 bases and J by 9 bases, with 6 bases left in between. CDR3 amino acids: CASSPEPSPLHF. The DNA for the CDR3 is TGTGCCAGCTCACCCGAACCTTCACCCCTCCACTTT.

The chain has TRBV7-9 and TRBJ1-2, with 10 nucleotides matching TRBD1. This CDR3 comprises 18 residues. After removal of 5 bases from V and 2 bases from J, the junction contained 14 bases not matched to a gene. Germline CDR1 and CDR2: SEHNR and FQNEAQ (reference sequence). The DNA for the CDR3 is TGTGCCAGCAGCCCAGGGAGGGACAGGGGCCAAGGAAACTATGGCTACACCTTC. Amino acids: CASSPGRDRGQGNYGYTF.

The chain carries TRBV28 and TRBJ2-7; 8 bases fit TRBD1. V shed 4 bases, J shed 6 bases, and the junction held 2 bases outside the gene matches. Germline V gene lookup returns CDR1 MDHEN and CDR2 SYDVKM. CDR3 length equals 12 residues. The CDR3 DNA reads TGTGCCAGCAGTTCACAGGGGGTCGAGCAGTACTTC. Translating gives CASSSQGVEQYF. Together with reference TRBV28 and TRBJ2-7, the CDR3 gives the full variable domain: DVKVTQSSRYLVKRTGEKVFLECVQDMDHENMFWYRQDPGLGLRLIYFSYDVKMKEKGDIPEGYSVSREKKERFSLILESASTNQTSMYLCASSSQGVEQYFGPGTRLTVT.

The chain couples TRBV7-2 to TRBJ2-5, with D hard to call. The germline CDR1 and CDR2 sequences are SGHTA and FQGNSA. The CDR3 is made up of 13 amino acids. V was shortened by 5 bases and J by 11 bases, with 18 bases between the two germline ends. CDR3 DNA: TGTGCCAGCAGCCCATGGAGCACAGATACGCAGTACTTC. This translates into CASSPWSTDTQYF.

The sample holds many counts of this clonotype. The J gene is TRBJ1-2, the V gene TRBV20-1; D not certain. V lost 6 bases and J lost 4, with 12 bases in between. Germline lookup yields CDR1 DFQATT and CDR2 SNEGSKA (reference sequence). This CDR3 spans 12 amino acids. This CDR3 is CSAGRATYGYTF. The CDR3 nucleotides read TGCAGTGCGGGCCGGGCGACCTATGGCTACACCTTC.

This clonotype has a handful of counts. The chain combines TRBV28 with TRBJ1-3, with D possibly TRBD1 on 5 matching bases. This CDR3 comprises 15 residues. Per germline, CDR1 MDHEN and CDR2 SYDVKM. Trimming shortened V by 1 base and J by 4 bases, and 11 bases separated the two germline ends. The CDR3 protein is CASSLSAGVGNTIYF. The DNA for the CDR3 is TGTGCCAGCAGTTTATCGGCGGGGGTCGGAAACACCATATATTTT. Complete variable domain (other parts from reference TRBV28 and TRBJ1-3): DVKVTQSSRYLVKRTGEKVFLECVQDMDHENMFWYRQDPGLGLRLIYFSYDVKMKEKGDIPEGYSVSREKKERFSLILESASTNQTSMYLCASSLSAGVGNTIYFGEGSWLTVV.

The gene calls are TRBV10-3 and TRBJ1-1; D not certain. CDR1 ENHRY and CDR2 SYGVKD come from the germline V gene. There are 13 residues in the CDR3. V was trimmed by 5 bases and J by 1 base, leaving 8 bases between them. Here the CDR3 reads CAISYDTNTEAFF. The CDR3 region has the DNA TGTGCCATCAGTTACGATACGAACACTGAAGCTTTCTTT.

This clonotype has ten or more counts. The rearrangement links TRBV25-1 to TRBJ1-6; D is ambiguous. Germline CDR1 MGHDK, CDR2 SYGVNS. The CDR3 runs to 12 residues. Trimming removed 1 base from V and 13 bases from J, with 8 bases in between. The CDR3, as DNA: TGTGCCAGCAGTGAATCACGGGCTCCCCTCCACTTT. Translated: CASSESRAPLHF.

For this clonotype: This may stem from a read error, because a much larger clone lies one nucleotide away. The rearrangement uses TRBV19 and TRBJ1-3; a weak D match, TRBD1 (5 bases). Germline V gene sequence: CDR1 LNHDA, CDR2 SQIVND (reference sequence). The CDR3 runs to 15 residues. V lost 5 bases and J 3 bases, leaving 14 bases between the germline ends. CDR3: CASSRGVEGGNTIYF. As DNA, the CDR3 is TGTGCCAGTAGTCGGGGGGTCGAAGGTGGAAACACCATATATTTT. Full variable domain (missing parts from reference TRBV19 and TRBJ1-3): DGGITQSPKYLFRKEGQNVTLSCEQNLNHDAMYWYRQDPGQGLRLIYYSQIVNDFQKGDIAEGYSVSREKKESFPLTVTSAQKNPTAFYLCASSRGVEGGNTIYFGEGSWLTVV.

This clonotype was detected only a few times. This chain links TRBV2 with TRBJ1-4; D uncertain. Per the germline V gene, CDR1 is SNHLY and CDR2 is FYNNEI. The CDR3 is 16 residues long. The germline V and J ends were trimmed by 3 bases and 0 bases, with 11 bases remaining between them. CDR3 DNA sequence: TGTGCCAGCAGTGACAGGCAGATATCAACTAATGAAAAACTGTTTTTT. This gives the protein CASSDRQISTNEKLFF.

The rearrangement joins TRBV12-3 or TRBV12-4 to TRBJ2-5, with TRBD2 identical over 10 bases. The CDR3 covers 13 residues. The J segment lost 5 bases and the V segment lost 9 bases, leaving 6 bases of the junction unmatched. The CDR3 DNA reads as TGTGCCAGTCGAGCGGGGGGGAAGGAGACCCAGTACTTC. It is translated as CASRAGGKETQYF.

This clonotype has at least ten counts. The CDR3: CASTTLGPGRDGRYGYTF. CDR3 nucleotide sequence: TGTGCCAGTACCACTTTGGGTCCAGGTAGAGATGGGCGTTATGGCTACACCTTC. The chain recombines TRBV19 with TRBJ1-2; D is uncertain. V was cut by 7 bases and J by 5 bases, with 29 bases left in between. This CDR3 has 18 residues. Germline CDR1 is LNHDA and CDR2 is SQIVND (reference sequence).

This clonotype was detected ten times or more. CDR3 in DNA: TGTGCCATCAGTGTCGGGACAGACTATGGCTACACCTTC. It yields the protein CAISVGTDYGYTF. The gene calls are TRBV10-3 and TRBJ1-2; 7 nucleotides agree with TRBD1. Germline assignment: CDR1 ENHRY and CDR2 SYGVKD. After removal of 4 bases from V and 3 bases from J, the junction contained 2 bases not matched to a gene. The length of the CDR3 is 13 residues.

Of note for this clonotype: This may be a read error, as it is one base from a much larger clone. The J gene is TRBJ1-4, the V gene TRBV7-6; D gene unclear. Per the germline V gene, CDR1 is SGHVS and CDR2 is FNYEAQ. The CDR3 extends over 16 amino acids. V gave up 5 bases and J gave up 4 bases, with 17 bases separating them. The CDR3 loop is CASSTHTPSNNEKLFF. The CDR3 region has the DNA TGTGCCAGCAGCACACACACACCGAGCAATAATGAAAAACTGTTTTTT.